This entry lists 5 T cell receptor beta chains sequenced from one sample in a study of identical twins. Via MiXCR, TCRdb re-called the 5' RACE reads, giving one row per CDR3 protein. Among about 920,000 distinct CDR3 sequences listed, 9% to 15% were seen once. This same sample was also part of a study on yellow fever vaccine responses in identical twins.

The source material was PBMCs. These receptors all come from a young woman in good health.

The V call is TRBV2, the J call TRBJ2-1; D possibly corresponds to TRBD1 (5 bases). The CDR3 has 13 residues. Germline V gene data show CDR1 as SNHLY and CDR2 as FYNNEI. V shed 5 bases and J shed 7 bases, with 12 bases lying between them. CDR3 sequence: CASSQDTPNEQFF. CDR3 coding DNA: TGTGCCAGCAGTCAGGACACACCTAATGAGCAGTTCTTC. Filled out from reference TRBV2 and TRBJ2-1, the complete variable domain reads EPEVTQTPSHQVTQMGQEVILRCVPISNHLYFYWYRQILGQKVEFLVSFYNNEISEKSEIFDDQFSVERPDGSNFTLKIRSTKLEDSAMYFCASSQDTPNEQFFGPGTRLTVL.

The V call is TRBV5-1, the J call TRBJ2-2, with 8 bases lining up with TRBD1. Germline CDR1 SGHRS, CDR2 YFSETQ. Losses at the gene ends were 2 bases for V and 4 bases for J; bases not matched to a gene: 7. This CDR3 region has 16 residues. In nucleotides, the CDR3 is TGCGCCAGCAGCTTCCTGGGACAGGTCTTCACCGGGGAGCTGTTTTTT. Its translation: CASSFLGQVFTGELFF.

The genes are TRBV19 and TRBJ1-1, with 7 bases fitting TRBD1. The CDR3 extends over 14 amino acids. The V gene end was trimmed by 6 bases and the J gene end by 1 base; junction bases not matched to a gene: 5. CDR1 is LNHDA and CDR2 is SQIVND in the germline V gene (reference sequence). CDR3 protein: CASRKGQQNTEAFF. The CDR3 region has the DNA TGTGCCAGTAGGAAGGGACAGCAGAACACTGAAGCTTTCTTT.

V and J are TRBV4-2 and TRBJ2-1; 9 bases are a match to TRBD2. The ends lost 4 bases at V and 6 bases at J; junction bases unmatched: 7. CDR3 length equals 15 residues. CDR1 LGHNA and CDR2 YNFKEQ come from the germline V gene. The CDR3 coding sequence is TGTGCCAGCAGCCCCTCAGGTAGCGGGAGCAATGAGCAGTTCTTC. Protein product: CASSPSGSGSNEQFF.

V and J are TRBV3-1 and TRBJ2-2; no clear D gene. Per the germline V gene, CDR1 is LGHDT and CDR2 is YNNKEL (reference sequence). With 1 base removed from V and 6 bases from J, the gap between germline ends came to 6 bases. The CDR3 has 13 residues. In nucleotides, the CDR3 is TGTGCCAGCAGCCAAGGGGCCCCCGGGGAGCTGTTTTTT. Its translation: CASSQGAPGELFF.